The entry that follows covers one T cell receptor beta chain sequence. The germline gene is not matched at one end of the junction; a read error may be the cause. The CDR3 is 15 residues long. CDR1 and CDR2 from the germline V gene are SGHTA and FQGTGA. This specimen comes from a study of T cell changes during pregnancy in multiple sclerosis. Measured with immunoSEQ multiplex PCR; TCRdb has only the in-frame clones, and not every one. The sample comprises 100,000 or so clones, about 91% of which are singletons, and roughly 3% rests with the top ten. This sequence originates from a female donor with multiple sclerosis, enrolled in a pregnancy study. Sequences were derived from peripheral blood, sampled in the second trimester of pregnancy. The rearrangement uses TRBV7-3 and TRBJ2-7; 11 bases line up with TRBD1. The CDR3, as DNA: TGTGCCAGCAGCCTAACCGGGACAGGGGGGTTCGAGCAGTACTTC. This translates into CASSLTGTGGFEQYF.